These 7 T cell receptor beta chains were all obtained from the same sample, sequenced in a study of blood T cell repertoires in COVID-19. Produced via immunoSEQ multiplex PCR; TCRdb's table is partial and in-frame only. The sample lists about 330,000 clones, 89% seen once, with around 6% in the top ten. The sample was peripheral blood. These receptors were obtained from a man aged 18 to 29 who had recovered from COVID-19.

The genes are TRBV7-2 and TRBJ1-1; TRBD1 matches 7 bases. Unmatched junction bases numbered 9, after V lost 4 bases and J lost 1 base. The germline gives CDR1 SGHTA, CDR2 FQGNSA. CDR3 length: 16 amino acids. As DNA, the CDR3 is TGTGCCAGCAGCTCCCAGACAGGGTTTACGAACACTGAAGCTTTCTTT. Protein: CASSSQTGFTNTEAFF.

This chain uses TRBV12-3 or TRBV12-4 with TRBJ2-1, with D perhaps matching TRBD1 (5 bases). V lost 7 bases to trimming and J lost 4 bases, with 11 bases between them. The CDR3 is made up of 13 amino acids. DNA for the CDR3: TGTGCCAGCACCCTGGACAAGTACAATGAGCAGTTCTTC. Translation gives CASTLDKYNEQFF.

The chain carries TRBV6-4 and TRBJ1-2, with 7 bases lining up with TRBD1. Germline V gene data show CDR1 as MRHNA and CDR2 as SNTAGT. The CDR3 loop spans 15 amino acids. The J segment lost 2 bases and the V segment lost 2 bases, leaving 5 bases of the junction unmatched. In DNA form, the CDR3 reads TGTGCCAGCAGTGACCCGCCGACAGGGAACTATGGCTACACCTTC. The encoded protein is CASSDPPTGNYGYTF.

The V call is TRBV2, the J call TRBJ2-2, with D tentatively TRBD2 (6 bases). Germline V gene lookup returns CDR1 SNHLY and CDR2 FYNNEI. The V end lost 6 bases, the J end lost 2 bases, and 10 bases lay between the germline ends. The CDR3 spans 14 residues. The CDR3 loop is CASSRDLNTGELFF. The CDR3 DNA is TGTGCCAGCAGCCGGGACTTAAACACCGGGGAGCTGTTTTTT. The full variable domain, its missing parts supplied by reference TRBV2 and TRBJ2-2, is EPEVTQTPSHQVTQMGQEVILRCVPISNHLYFYWYRQILGQKVEFLVSFYNNEISEKSEIFDDQFSVERPDGSNFTLKIRSTKLEDSAMYFCASSRDLNTGELFFGEGSRLTVL.

The chain joins TRBV7-3 to TRBJ2-7, with TRBD2 identical over 11 bases. Germline CDR1 reads SGHTA; CDR2 reads FQGTGA. This CDR3 has 15 amino acids. V lost 3 bases, J lost 5 bases, and 6 bases stayed unmatched. This chain's CDR3 is CASSFGLAGYHEQYF. The CDR3 bases are TGTGCCAGCAGCTTCGGACTAGCGGGTTACCACGAGCAGTACTTC.

V usage is TRBV10-3 and J usage is TRBJ2-2; TRBD2 aligns across 7 bases. The J segment lost 0 bases and the V segment lost 8 bases, leaving 9 bases of the junction unmatched. CDR3 length: 16 residues. The germline V gene has CDR1 ENHRY and CDR2 SYGVKD. CDR3 region: CAIGPSSGTNTGELFF. The CDR3 DNA is TGTGCCATCGGTCCTTCTAGCGGTACGAACACCGGGGAGCTGTTTTTT.

The V gene is TRBV9, the J gene TRBJ1-2, with 9 bases fitting TRBD1. CDR1 is SGDLS and CDR2 is YYNGEE in the germline V gene. Unmatched junction bases numbered 10, after V lost 4 bases and J lost 6 bases. The CDR3 contains 15 residues. The CDR3 region has the DNA TGTGCCAGCAGCCCAATCGGACAGGGGATAGATGGCTACACCTTC. Residues: CASSPIGQGIDGYTF.